The clone carrying this TCR beta chain was seen a few times. These data come from a study of cytomegalovirus exposure and HLA in healthy donors. Vbeta (60) and Jbeta (13) primers were used in the PCR. Sequenced by immunoSEQ multiplex PCR; TCRdb stores in-frame clones only, minus some. The table records tens of thousands of clones, approximately 74% of them present only once. This sequence originates from a woman aged 45-60 years in good health and CMV-seropositive. Sequencing used PBMCs.

The DNA for the CDR3 is TGTGCCACCAGCAGCCCCGCGGGAGATACGCAGTATTTT. Translated, it gives CATSSPAGDTQYF. The chain is built from TRBV15 and TRBJ2-3, with TRBD2 as a possible D gene (5 bases). The length of the CDR3 is 13 residues. V dropped 3 bases and J dropped 5 bases, with 9 bases sitting between them. Germline V gene data show CDR1 as LNHNV and CDR2 as YYDKDF (reference sequence).